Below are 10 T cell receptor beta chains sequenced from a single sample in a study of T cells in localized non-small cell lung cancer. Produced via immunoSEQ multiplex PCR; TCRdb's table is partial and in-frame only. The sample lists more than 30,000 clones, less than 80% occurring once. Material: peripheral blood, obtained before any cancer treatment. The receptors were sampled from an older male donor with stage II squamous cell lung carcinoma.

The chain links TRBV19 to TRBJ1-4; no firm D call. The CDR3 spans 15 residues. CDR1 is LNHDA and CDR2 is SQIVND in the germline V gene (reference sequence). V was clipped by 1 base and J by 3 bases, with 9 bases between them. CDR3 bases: TGTGCCAGTAGTATAGGAGAGGGAGCTAATGAAAAACTGTTTTTT. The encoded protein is CASSIGEGANEKLFF.

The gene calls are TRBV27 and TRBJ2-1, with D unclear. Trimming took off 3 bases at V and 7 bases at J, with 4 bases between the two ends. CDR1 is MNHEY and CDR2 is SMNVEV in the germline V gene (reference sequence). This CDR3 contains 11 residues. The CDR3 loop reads CASSLGNEQFF. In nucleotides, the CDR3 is TGTGCCAGCAGTTTGGGGAATGAGCAGTTCTTC.

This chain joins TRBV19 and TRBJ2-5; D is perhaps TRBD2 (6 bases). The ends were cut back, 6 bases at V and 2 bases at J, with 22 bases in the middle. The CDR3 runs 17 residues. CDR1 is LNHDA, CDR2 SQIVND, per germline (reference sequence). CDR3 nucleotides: TGTGCCAGTAGGCCCGGATCAGGGCGCCGGGGGCAAGAGACCCAGTACTTC. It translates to CASRPGSGRRGQETQYF.

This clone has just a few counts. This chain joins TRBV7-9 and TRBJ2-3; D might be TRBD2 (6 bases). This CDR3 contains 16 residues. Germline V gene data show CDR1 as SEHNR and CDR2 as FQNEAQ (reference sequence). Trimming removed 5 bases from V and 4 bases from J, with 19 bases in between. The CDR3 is CASSILGGRGADTQYF. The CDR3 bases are TGTGCCAGCAGCATCCTCGGAGGGAGAGGTGCAGATACGCAGTATTTT.

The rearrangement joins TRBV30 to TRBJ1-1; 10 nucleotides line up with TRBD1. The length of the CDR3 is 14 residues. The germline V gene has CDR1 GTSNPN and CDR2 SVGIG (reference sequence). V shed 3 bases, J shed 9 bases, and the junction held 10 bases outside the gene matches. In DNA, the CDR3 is TGTGCCTGGAGGACAGGGGGCAGTCAGCTCAAAGCTTTCTTT. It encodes CAWRTGGSQLKAFF.

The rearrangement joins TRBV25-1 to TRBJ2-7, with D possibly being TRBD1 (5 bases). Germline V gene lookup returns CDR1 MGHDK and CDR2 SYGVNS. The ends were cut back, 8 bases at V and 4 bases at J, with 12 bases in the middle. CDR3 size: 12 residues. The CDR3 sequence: CASSVGAYEQYF. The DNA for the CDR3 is TGTGCCAGCTCCGTAGGGGCGTACGAGCAGTACTTC.

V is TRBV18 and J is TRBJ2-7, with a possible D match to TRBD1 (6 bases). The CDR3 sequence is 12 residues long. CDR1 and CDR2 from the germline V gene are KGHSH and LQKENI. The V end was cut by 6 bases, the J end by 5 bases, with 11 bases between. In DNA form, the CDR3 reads TGTGCCAGCTCGTGGGGGCGTCACGAGCAGTACTTC. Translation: CASSWGRHEQYF.

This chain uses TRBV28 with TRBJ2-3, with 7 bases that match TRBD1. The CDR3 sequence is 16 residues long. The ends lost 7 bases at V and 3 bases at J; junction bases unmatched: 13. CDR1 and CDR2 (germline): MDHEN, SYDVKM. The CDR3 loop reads CASIPSDREYTDTQYF. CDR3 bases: TGTGCCAGCATTCCCTCAGACAGGGAATATACAGATACGCAGTATTTT.

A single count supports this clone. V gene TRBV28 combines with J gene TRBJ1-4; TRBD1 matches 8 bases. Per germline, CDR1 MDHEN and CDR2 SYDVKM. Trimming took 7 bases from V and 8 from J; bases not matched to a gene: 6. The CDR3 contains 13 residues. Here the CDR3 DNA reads TGTGCCAGCAATGGGGACAGGCAAGAAAAACTGTTTTTT. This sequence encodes CASNGDRQEKLFF. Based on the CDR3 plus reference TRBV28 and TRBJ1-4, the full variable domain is DVKVTQSSRYLVKRTGEKVFLECVQDMDHENMFWYRQDPGLGLRLIYFSYDVKMKEKGDIPEGYSVSREKKERFSLILESASTNQTSMYLCASNGDRQEKLFFGSGTQLSVL.

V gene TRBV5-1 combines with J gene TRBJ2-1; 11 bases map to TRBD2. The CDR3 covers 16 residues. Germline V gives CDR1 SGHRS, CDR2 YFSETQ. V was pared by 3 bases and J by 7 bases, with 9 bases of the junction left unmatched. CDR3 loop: CASSSFSGGAANEQFF. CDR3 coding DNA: TGCGCCAGCAGCTCGTTTAGCGGGGGGGCCGCAAATGAGCAGTTCTTC.